A selection of T cell receptor beta chains follows, all from one sample in a study of shared clonotypes between healthy human individuals. Assay: immunoSEQ multiplex PCR; the TCRdb copy retains only in-frame clones and omits some. This sample has 2 million or so clones, with 85% to 95% found just once. Sequenced material: naive CD8+ T cells sorted from blood. These receptors were taken from a man aged 18 to 30 in good health. Each CDR3 is given with its conserved first and last residue. A D gene is named only where the DNA matches it firmly. Clone size is shown for a subset of rows, as once, few, many or a class of expanded clone.

v_gene: TRBV6-1
abundance: .
d_gene: .
j_gene: TRBJ2-7
CDR3aa: CASWQGHEQYF
CDR3nt: TGTGCCAGCTGGCAGGGACACGAGCAGTACTTC

v_gene: TRBV4-1
abundance: .
d_gene: TRBD2
j_gene: TRBJ2-3
CDR3aa: CASSQGLAPSTDTQYF
CDR3nt: TGCGCCAGCAGCCAGGGACTAGCGCCTAGCACAGATACGCAGTATTTT

v_gene: TRBV11-2
abundance: .
d_gene: .
j_gene: TRBJ2-5
CDR3aa: CASSLIPGQETQYF
CDR3nt: TGTGCCAGCAGCTTAATCCCAGGGCAAGAGACCCAGTACTTC

v_gene: TRBV27
abundance: .
d_gene: TRBD2
j_gene: TRBJ2-7
CDR3aa: CASSLGTSGRAPLYEQYF
CDR3nt: TGTGCCAGCAGTTTAGGGACTAGCGGGAGGGCCCCTCTCTACGAGCAGTACTTC

v_gene: TRBV28
abundance: .
d_gene: .
j_gene: TRBJ1-5
CDR3aa: CASSSPRDSNQPQHF
CDR3nt: TGTGCCAGCAGTTCCCCAAGGGATAGCAATCAGCCCCAGCATTTT

v_gene: TRBV5-1
abundance: .
d_gene: .
j_gene: TRBJ2-1
CDR3aa: CASSQDTYNEQFF
CDR3nt: TGCGCCAGCAGCCAAGACACTTACAATGAGCAGTTCTTC

v_gene: TRBV28
abundance: .
d_gene: TRBD1
j_gene: TRBJ2-5
CDR3aa: CASSFIRQGKETQYF
CDR3nt: TGTGCCAGCAGTTTTATACGACAGGGAAAAGAGACCCAGTACTTC

v_gene: TRBV9
abundance: .
d_gene: TRBD2
j_gene: TRBJ2-3
CDR3aa: CASSVAGGGSADTQYF
CDR3nt: TGTGCCAGCAGCGTAGCGGGGGGAGGGAGCGCAGATACGCAGTATTTT

v_gene: TRBV6-1
abundance: .
d_gene: TRBD1
j_gene: TRBJ2-5
CDR3aa: CAGAEGQGYQETQYF
CDR3nt: TGTGCCGGAGCGGAGGGACAGGGCTACCAAGAGACCCAGTACTTC

v_gene: TRBV30
abundance: .
d_gene: TRBD1
j_gene: TRBJ1-5
CDR3aa: CAWSGGQAGQPQHF
CDR3nt: TGTGCCTGGAGTGGGGGACAGGCGGGGCAGCCCCAGCATTTT

v_gene: TRBV25-1
abundance: once
d_gene: .
j_gene: TRBJ2-7
CDR3aa: CASSESPGLSPPTYEQYF
CDR3nt: TGTGCCAGCAGTGAATCCCCGGGACTTTCTCCTCCTACCTACGAGCAGTACTTC

v_gene: TRBV7-9
abundance: .
d_gene: .
j_gene: TRBJ1-2
CDR3aa: CASKGDYGYTF
CDR3nt: TGTGCCAGCAAGGGAGACTATGGCTACACCTTC

v_gene: TRBV5-3
abundance: .
d_gene: .
j_gene: TRBJ1-4
CDR3aa: CARSPFMGDNEKLFF
CDR3nt: TGTGCCAGAAGCCCTTTTATGGGCGATAATGAAAAACTGTTTTTT

v_gene: TRBV6-1
abundance: .
d_gene: .
j_gene: TRBJ1-4
CDR3aa: CASSETQVNEKLFF
CDR3nt: TGTGCCAGCAGCGAAACACAGGTCAACGAAAAACTGTTTTTT

v_gene: TRBV6-1
abundance: .
d_gene: TRBD1
j_gene: TRBJ2-1
CDR3aa: CASSEADRDSNNEQFF
CDR3nt: TGTGCCAGCAGTGAAGCGGATCGGGACAGCAACAATGAGCAGTTCTTC

v_gene: TRBV7-2
abundance: .
d_gene: .
j_gene: TRBJ1-1
CDR3aa: CASSLAAGGGFTEAFF
CDR3nt: TGTGCCAGCAGCTTAGCGGCGGGAGGGGGATTCACTGAAGCTTTCTTT

v_gene: TRBV30
abundance: .
d_gene: TRBD1
j_gene: TRBJ1-1
CDR3aa: CAWSEDRGWGGTEAFF
CDR3nt: TGTGCCTGGAGTGAGGACAGGGGTTGGGGAGGCACTGAAGCTTTCTTT

v_gene: TRBV4-1
abundance: .
d_gene: .
j_gene: TRBJ2-5
CDR3aa: CASSVRRGQETQYF
CDR3nt: TGCGCCAGCAGCGTACGGCGGGGCCAAGAGACCCAGTACTTC

v_gene: TRBV19
abundance: .
d_gene: .
j_gene: TRBJ1-1
CDR3aa: CASSIIGYTEAFF
CDR3nt: TGTGCCAGTAGTATTATCGGGTATACTGAAGCTTTCTTT

v_gene: TRBV6-5
abundance: .
d_gene: .
j_gene: TRBJ1-2
CDR3aa: CASSYLTSTNYGYTF
CDR3nt: TGTGCCAGCAGTTACCTGACTTCAACGAACTATGGCTACACCTTC

v_gene: TRBV7-2
abundance: .
d_gene: .
j_gene: TRBJ2-5
CDR3aa: CASSLGFAQYF
CDR3nt: TGTGCCAGCAGCTTAGGGTTTGCCCAGTACTTC

v_gene: TRBV9
abundance: .
d_gene: .
j_gene: TRBJ2-7
CDR3aa: CASSPTGADPYEQYF
CDR3nt: TGTGCCAGCAGCCCCACGGGGGCGGACCCCTACGAGCAGTACTTC

v_gene: TRBV5-6
abundance: .
d_gene: .
j_gene: TRBJ1-2
CDR3aa: CASSLGGAYYGYTF
CDR3nt: TGTGCCAGCAGCTTAGGTGGGGCTTACTATGGCTACACCTTC

v_gene: TRBV28
abundance: .
d_gene: TRBD1
j_gene: TRBJ1-1
CDR3aa: CASSLYTGGSEAFF
CDR3nt: TGTGCCAGCAGTTTATACACAGGGGGATCTGAAGCTTTCTTT

v_gene: TRBV7-9
abundance: .
d_gene: .
j_gene: TRBJ2-5
CDR3aa: CASSLETGRETQYF
CDR3nt: TGTGCCAGCAGCTTAGAGACGGGACGGGAGACCCAGTACTTC

v_gene: TRBV27
abundance: .
d_gene: .
j_gene: TRBJ2-7
CDR3aa: CASSSELELEQYF
CDR3nt: TGTGCCAGCAGCTCCGAACTAGAGCTCGAGCAGTACTTC

v_gene: TRBV2
abundance: .
d_gene: .
j_gene: TRBJ2-7
CDR3aa: CASSARDISYEQYF
CDR3nt: TGTGCCAGCAGTGCCCGGGACATCTCCTACGAGCAGTACTTC

v_gene: TRBV9
abundance: .
d_gene: TRBD2
j_gene: TRBJ2-7
CDR3aa: CASSVVRELAGLYEQYF
CDR3nt: TGTGCCAGCAGCGTAGTTCGGGAACTAGCGGGACTCTACGAGCAGTACTTC

v_gene: TRBV7-2
abundance: .
d_gene: .
j_gene: TRBJ1-2
CDR3aa: CASSPMVTYDGYTF
CDR3nt: TGTGCCAGCAGCCCAATGGTGACTTACGATGGCTACACCTTC

v_gene: TRBV7-9
abundance: .
d_gene: .
j_gene: TRBJ1-2
CDR3aa: CASSFDGGGYTF
CDR3nt: TGTGCCAGCAGCTTTGATGGGGGAGGCTACACCTTC

v_gene: TRBV27
abundance: .
d_gene: TRBD2
j_gene: TRBJ2-7
CDR3aa: CASSFSGTSDNEQYF
CDR3nt: TGTGCCAGCAGTTTTTCCGGGACTAGCGACAACGAGCAGTACTTC

v_gene: TRBV28
abundance: .
d_gene: TRBD1
j_gene: TRBJ2-1
CDR3aa: CASTYRGLRPRSDEQFF
CDR3nt: TGTGCCAGCACATACAGGGGGTTGCGACCCCGGTCAGATGAGCAGTTCTTC

v_gene: TRBV6-5
abundance: .
d_gene: TRBD2
j_gene: TRBJ2-5
CDR3aa: CASSYIAGQETQYF
CDR3nt: TGTGCCAGCAGTTACATAGCGGGACAAGAGACCCAGTACTTC

v_gene: TRBV21-1
abundance: .
d_gene: .
j_gene: TRBJ1-1
CDR3aa: CASSKALGGRVKAFF
CDR3nt: TGTGCCAGCAGCAAAGCGCTAGGGGGCAGAGTGAAAGCTTTCTTT

v_gene: TRBV5-1
abundance: .
d_gene: TRBD2
j_gene: TRBJ2-3
CDR3aa: CASSGGLAGSFSTDTQYF
CDR3nt: TGCGCCAGCAGCGGGGGACTAGCGGGGTCTTTTAGCACAGATACGCAGTATTTT

v_gene: TRBV7-9
abundance: .
d_gene: .
j_gene: TRBJ2-7
CDR3aa: CASSLDRTYEQYF
CDR3nt: TGTGCCAGCAGCTTAGACAGAACCTACGAGCAGTACTTC

v_gene: TRBV6-1
abundance: .
d_gene: TRBD2
j_gene: TRBJ2-6
CDR3aa: CASSVPGLADSGANVLTF
CDR3nt: TGTGCCAGCAGTGTTCCTGGACTAGCAGACTCTGGGGCCAACGTCCTGACTTTC

v_gene: TRBV4-3
abundance: once
d_gene: TRBD1
j_gene: TRBJ2-1
CDR3aa: CASSLSQGKAYNEQFF
CDR3nt: TGCGCCAGCAGCCTATCACAGGGGAAGGCCTACAATGAGCAGTTCTTC

v_gene: TRBV28
abundance: once
d_gene: TRBD2
j_gene: TRBJ2-7
CDR3aa: CASIGAGIYYEQYF
CDR3nt: TGTGCCAGCATAGGAGCGGGGATATACTACGAGCAGTACTTC

v_gene: TRBV4-1
abundance: .
d_gene: TRBD1
j_gene: TRBJ2-2
CDR3aa: CASSHRQGSGTGELFF
CDR3nt: TGCGCCAGCAGCCACAGACAGGGATCGGGCACCGGGGAGCTGTTTTTT

v_gene: TRBV28
abundance: .
d_gene: .
j_gene: TRBJ2-5
CDR3aa: CASSLFTDNRVSSETQYF
CDR3nt: TGTGCCAGCAGTTTATTTACCGATAACAGGGTCTCATCGGAGACCCAGTACTTC

v_gene: TRBV18
abundance: .
d_gene: .
j_gene: TRBJ2-7
CDR3aa: CASSPTKEYEQYF
CDR3nt: TGTGCCAGCTCACCAACCAAAGAATACGAGCAGTACTTC

v_gene: TRBV27
abundance: .
d_gene: .
j_gene: TRBJ1-1
CDR3aa: CASSLHTTDLNTEAFF
CDR3nt: TGTGCCAGCAGCCTCCATACGACAGATTTGAACACTGAAGCTTTCTTT